The 29 T cell receptor beta chains presented below share a single source sample, sequenced in a study of glioma-infiltrating T cells after dendritic cell vaccination. Specified time point: after dendritic cell vaccination, including at tumor progression/relapse. Data came from immunoSEQ multiplex PCR; TCRdb stores just in-frame clones and leaves some out. This table has 75,000 to 85,000 clones, around 87% appearing once. The material sequenced was blood, taken after dendritic cell vaccination. Receptors were obtained from a human donor with glioblastoma.

This rearrangement joins TRBV29-1 to TRBJ2-1, with a possible D match to TRBD1 (7 bases). V was trimmed by 7 bases and J by 5 bases, leaving 15 bases between them. CDR3 length equals 13 residues. CDR1 SQVTM and CDR2 ANQGSEA come from the germline V gene. The CDR3 region has the DNA TGCAGCGCTGACAGGGAGGCACACAATGAGCAGTTCTTC. Protein: CSADREAHNEQFF.

This clone was seen a few times. This chain joins TRBV7-2 and TRBJ1-5; possibly TRBD1 for D (5 bases). V lost 3 bases to trimming and J lost 4 bases, with 16 bases between them. The CDR3 covers 16 residues. CDR1 and CDR2 from the germline V gene are SGHTA and FQGNSA. CDR3 nucleotide sequence: TGTGCCAGCAGCTTCAGTTCCTCTTACAGGAATCAGCCCCAGCATTTT. This gives the protein CASSFSSSYRNQPQHF.

V is TRBV5-5 and J is TRBJ2-5, with TRBD2 matching over 9 bases. V gave up 0 bases and J gave up 1 base; unmatched junction bases: 1. In germline, CDR1 is SGHKS, CDR2 YYEKEE (reference sequence). This CDR3 contains 15 residues. CDR3 sequence: CASSLGLAAQETQYF. The CDR3 nucleotides are TGTGCCAGCAGCTTGGGACTAGCGGCCCAAGAGACCCAGTACTTC.

The rearrangement uses TRBV6-1 and TRBJ2-2; D remains ambiguous. The germline V and J ends were trimmed by 7 bases and 0 bases, with 9 bases remaining between them. From germline, CDR1 is MNHNS and CDR2 SASEGT. The CDR3 loop spans 14 amino acids. CDR3 in amino acids: CASKHSTNTGELFF. The CDR3 nucleotides read TGTGCCAGCAAGCACAGCACGAACACCGGGGAGCTGTTTTTT.

The genes are TRBV6-5 and TRBJ1-2; D may be TRBD1 (6 bases). CDR1 MNHEY and CDR2 SVGAGI come from the germline V gene. The V gene lost 0 bases and the J gene lost 5 bases, with 16 bases spanning the gap. CDR3 length: 16 residues. CDR3 nucleotides: TGTGCCAGCAGTTACTCGAGGGGGGGGGCGGGTTATGGCTACACCTTC. It codes for CASSYSRGGAGYGYTF.

This clone was picked up a small number of times. The rearrangement links TRBV5-4 to TRBJ1-1; no clear D. The V and J ends lost 2 bases and 2 bases respectively, with 10 bases between them. CDR1 and CDR2 (germline): SGHNT, YYREEE (reference sequence). The CDR3 runs to 14 residues. The CDR3 protein is CASSLSQTNTEAFF. The CDR3 DNA reads TGTGCCAGCAGCTTATCACAGACCAACACTGAAGCTTTCTTT.

The chain couples TRBV16 to TRBJ1-2; 7 bases line up with TRBD1. Germline CDR1 is KGHSY and CDR2 is FQNENV. The junction had 6 bases not matched to a gene; V was cut back by 3 bases and J by 8 bases. The CDR3 extends over 13 amino acids. CDR3 sequence (DNA): TGTGCCAGCAGCCAGATAGAACAGGGGGGCTACACCTTC. Amino acids: CASSQIEQGGYTF.

This sequence joins TRBV4-2 and TRBJ1-2; a weak D match, TRBD1 (5 bases). The CDR3 covers 14 residues. CDR1 LGHNA and CDR2 YNFKEQ come from the germline V gene. Trimming shortened V by 6 bases and J by 2 bases, and 13 bases separated the two germline ends. DNA of the CDR3: TGTGCCAGCAGGTCCGTGGGGCAGAACTATGGCTACACCTTC. It encodes CASRSVGQNYGYTF.

J is TRBJ2-3 and V is TRBV5-1; tentative D call: TRBD1 (6 bases). The V gene's germline CDR1 is SGHRS and CDR2 YFSETQ. Trimming took 4 bases from V and 4 from J, leaving 13 bases between them. The CDR3 is made up of 14 amino acids. CDR3 DNA: TGCGCCAGCAGCCTCGACAGGCTCCCAGATACGCAGTATTTT. Translation: CASSLDRLPDTQYF.

V gene TRBV7-2 combines with J gene TRBJ2-1, with D perhaps TRBD1 (5 bases). V was pared by 1 base and J by 6 bases, with 7 bases between. CDR3 length: 13 amino acids. Looked up from germline, CDR1 is SGHTA and CDR2 is FQGNSA. CDR3 sequence (DNA): TGTGCCAGCAGCTTAGTAGGGGTCAATGAGCAGTTCTTC. It yields the protein CASSLVGVNEQFF.

This chain links TRBV6-1 with TRBJ1-2; 7 nucleotides align to TRBD1. The CDR3 is 14 residues long. CDR1 is MNHNS, CDR2 SASEGT, per germline. V was pared by 7 bases and J by 4 bases, with 9 bases of the junction left unmatched. The CDR3 DNA sequence: TGTGCCAGCATATGGGACAGAGGAAGCTATGGCTACACCTTC. Its protein product is CASIWDRGSYGYTF.

The genes are TRBV5-4 and TRBJ1-1, with 8 positions matching TRBD1. V gave up 3 bases and J gave up 0 bases; unmatched junction bases: 4. CDR3 size: 15 residues. CDR1 is SGHNT and CDR2 is YYREEE in the germline V gene (reference sequence). CDR3 protein: CASSSTTGVNTEAFF. The DNA for the CDR3 is TGTGCCAGCAGCTCCACGACAGGGGTGAACACTGAAGCTTTCTTT.

The gene calls are TRBV7-8 and TRBJ2-7, with unresolved D. The germline gives CDR1 SGHVS, CDR2 FQNEAQ. The CDR3 totals 11 residues. The germline V and J ends were trimmed by 5 bases and 3 bases, with 5 bases remaining between them. The CDR3 loop reads CASSPIYEQYF. Here the CDR3 DNA reads TGTGCCAGCAGCCCAATCTACGAGCAGTACTTC.

The genes are TRBV27 and TRBJ2-7, with 14 bases aligning to TRBD2. The J segment lost 6 bases and the V segment lost 3 bases, leaving 4 bases of the junction unmatched. The germline gives CDR1 MNHEY, CDR2 SMNVEV (reference sequence). The CDR3 has 15 amino acids. The CDR3 sequence is CASSLGLAGETEQYF. CDR3 nucleotide sequence: TGTGCCAGCAGTTTGGGACTAGCGGGAGAGACCGAGCAGTACTTC.

The CDR3 spells CASSRPGTSRHEQFF. The CDR3 DNA is TGTGCCAGCAGCCGACCCGGGACTAGCAGACATGAGCAGTTCTTC. This rearrangement joins TRBV7-9 to TRBJ2-1, with 9 positions matching TRBD2. CDR1 is SEHNR, CDR2 FQNEAQ, per germline (reference sequence). The CDR3 runs to 15 residues. Trimming removed 5 bases from V and 8 bases from J; junction bases left unmatched: 10.

CDR3 DNA: TGTGCCAGCAGCAATAAGGGACAGGGGAATTCACCCCTCCACTTT. It encodes CASSNKGQGNSPLHF. The chain has TRBV11-2 and TRBJ1-6; 10 nucleotides match TRBD1. The germline V gene has CDR1 SGHAT and CDR2 FQNNGV. This CDR3 has 15 residues. J lost 7 bases, V lost 5 bases, and 5 bases had no gene match.

V is TRBV7-9 and J is TRBJ1-2, with a possible D match to TRBD1 (5 bases). Between the trimmed V and J ends, which lost 4 bases and 1 base, there was a span of 13 bases. CDR3 length equals 15 residues. CDR1 SEHNR and CDR2 FQNEAQ come from the germline V gene (reference sequence). Written as DNA, the CDR3 is TGTGCCAGCAGCTACGGGACTGCGGTTAACTATGGCTACACCTTC. This codes for CASSYGTAVNYGYTF.

The V call is TRBV6-1, the J call TRBJ2-1; possible D gene TRBD1, 5 bases. V was pared by 5 bases and J by 9 bases, with 11 bases between. CDR1 MNHNS and CDR2 SASEGT come from the germline V gene. This CDR3 region has 12 residues. CDR3 loop: CASSRQLGEQFF. In DNA, the CDR3 is TGTGCCAGCAGTCGACAGCTCGGTGAGCAGTTCTTC.

J is TRBJ1-1 and V is TRBV19, with D perhaps matching TRBD1 (5 bases). The CDR3 has 13 residues. Trimming shortened V by 1 base and J by 11 bases, and 14 bases separated the two germline ends. Germline CDR1 LNHDA, CDR2 SQIVND (reference sequence). The CDR3 protein is CASSIGGGWGAFF. The CDR3 DNA sequence: TGTGCCAGTAGTATAGGGGGAGGCTGGGGGGCTTTCTTT.

This sequence joins TRBV5-6 and TRBJ2-3, with 9 nucleotides matching TRBD2. Germline values: CDR1 SGHDT, CDR2 YYEEEE. The CDR3 totals 14 residues. V lost 5 bases, J lost 5 bases, and 6 bases stayed unmatched. The CDR3 bases are TGTGCCAGCAGGATGGGACTAGCAGAAGATACGCAGTATTTT. Its protein product is CASRMGLAEDTQYF.

V gene TRBV2 combines with J gene TRBJ1-4; TRBD1 is a possible D gene (5 bases). With 5 bases removed from V and 0 bases from J, the gap between germline ends came to 10 bases. Per the germline V gene, CDR1 is SNHLY and CDR2 is FYNNEI. The CDR3 covers 15 residues. The CDR3 is CASSLDRATNEKLFF. As DNA, the CDR3 is TGTGCCAGCAGTCTAGACAGAGCAACTAATGAAAAACTGTTTTTT.

In DNA, the CDR3 is TGTGCCAGCAGCCCCCGCAGTGAAGCTTTCTTT. Amino acids: CASSPRSEAFF. V and J are TRBV7-9 and TRBJ1-1; D call uncertain. V dropped 5 bases and J dropped 7 bases, with 8 bases sitting between them. The CDR3 loop spans 11 amino acids. Per germline, CDR1 SEHNR and CDR2 FQNEAQ (reference sequence).

The sample holds a few counts of this clone. This chain connects TRBV2 to TRBJ1-1; D is undetermined. The CDR3 consists of 11 residues. Per germline, CDR1 SNHLY and CDR2 FYNNEI. V lost 4 bases and J lost 5, with 5 bases in between. This CDR3 reads CASSAGTEAFF. The CDR3 DNA reads TGTGCCAGCAGTGCGGGGACTGAAGCTTTCTTT.

The V call is TRBV28, the J call TRBJ2-7; 7 bases map to TRBD1. The length of the CDR3 is 15 residues. J was trimmed by 2 bases and V by 5 bases; bases with no gene match: 9. Germline CDR1 MDHEN, CDR2 SYDVKM. As DNA, the CDR3 is TGTGCCAGCAGTCCCGGCGACAGGGACACCTACGAGCAGTACTTC. This encodes CASSPGDRDTYEQYF.

The J gene is TRBJ2-3, the V gene TRBV5-1, with 9 bases matching TRBD2. Trimming at V came to 2 bases and at J to 0 bases, leaving 1 base not matched to a gene. The CDR3 spans 15 residues. Germline CDR1 SGHRS, CDR2 YFSETQ. The CDR3 coding sequence is TGCGCCAGCAGCTTTAGCGGGGGAAGCACAGATACGCAGTATTTT. Translation: CASSFSGGSTDTQYF.

This clone has only one observation. This rearrangement joins TRBV7-2 to TRBJ2-5, with 10 bases fitting TRBD2. The germline gives CDR1 SGHTA, CDR2 FQGNSA. With 5 bases clipped from V and 7 bases from J, the junction kept 13 bases outside the gene matches. CDR3 length: 16 residues. CDR3 bases: TGTGCCAGCAGCACCACGAGCGGGGGGGTGTCCGGGACCCAGTACTTC. Residues: CASSTTSGGVSGTQYF. The entire variable domain, with the rest obtained from reference TRBV7-2 and TRBJ2-5, is as follows: GAGVSQSPSNKVTEKGKDVELRCDPISGHTALYWYRQSLGQGLEFLIYFQGNSAPDKSGLPSDRFSAERTGGSVSTLTIQRTQQEDSAVYLCASSTTSGGVSGTQYFGPGTRLLVL.

Written as DNA, the CDR3 is TGTGCCAGCAGCTCCCCGGGGGTACGAACTGAAGCTTTCTTT. This codes for CASSSPGVRTEAFF. The chain joins TRBV6-5 to TRBJ1-1, with D maybe TRBD1 (5 bases). V gave up 6 bases and J gave up 5 bases, with 16 bases separating them. Germline V gene sequence: CDR1 MNHEY, CDR2 SVGAGI. CDR3 length: 14 residues.

The V and J genes are TRBV10-3 and TRBJ2-2; unclear D gene. The V end was cut by 9 bases, the J end by 3 bases, with 8 bases between. CDR1 and CDR2 from the germline V gene are ENHRY and SYGVKD. This CDR3 comprises 12 residues. CDR3 nucleotide sequence: TGTGCCATTTACCGGGACACCGGGGAGCTGTTTTTT. It specifies CAIYRDTGELFF.

This rearrangement joins TRBV19 to TRBJ2-7; TRBD2 matches at 11 bases. This CDR3 is built from 15 residues. V lost 4 bases, J lost 5 bases, and 7 bases stayed unmatched. Per germline, CDR1 LNHDA and CDR2 SQIVND (reference sequence). The CDR3 loop reads CASSREVAGGDEQYF. CDR3 DNA: TGTGCCAGTAGTAGGGAAGTAGCGGGAGGGGACGAGCAGTACTTC.